This is a list of T cell receptor beta chains from one sample in a study of cytomegalovirus exposure and HLA in healthy donors. Sequencing was performed with immunoSEQ multiplex PCR; in TCRdb, only in-frame clones are kept and a portion is missing. The table has 100,000 to 150,000 clones, 70% to 80% seen once. Sequencing was carried out using PBMCs. The receptor source for this set is a human donor in good health. Each CDR3 is given with its conserved first and last residue. A D gene is named only where the DNA matches it firmly. The listing skips clone size in some rows; elsewhere it reads once, few, many or a size class.

size | J | D | V | DNA | CDR3
- | TRBJ1-1 | - | TRBV19 | TGTGCCAGTAGGAACAGGGATGTATTGAACACTGAAGCTTTCTTT | CASRNRDVLNTEAFF
few | TRBJ2-1 | - | TRBV28 | TGTGCCAGCAGCTCCGTCTATGGCAGGTCATATGAGCAGTTCTTC | CASSSVYGRSYEQFF
- | TRBJ2-3 | - | TRBV4-2 | TGTGCCAGCAGCCCCCGGCTGGAGCGCGAGGTCCCAGATACGCAGTATTTT | CASSPRLEREVPDTQYF
- | TRBJ2-7 | - | TRBV27 | TGTGCCAGCAGTTTACTAGGGGCGCCCTCCTACGAGCAGTACTTC | CASSLLGAPSYEQYF
- | TRBJ2-5 | TRBD1 | TRBV18 | TGTGCCAGCTCACCGACAGGGGAGACCCAGTACTTC | CASSPTGETQYF
- | TRBJ2-3 | TRBD2 | TRBV18 | TGTGCCAGCTCACCAAAGAGTTCCCTAGCGGGGGGCACAGATACGCAGTATTTT | CASSPKSSLAGGTDTQYF
- | TRBJ2-3 | - | TRBV7-6 | TGTGCCAGCAGCTTTACCACAGCCTCAGGGGGGGATACGCAGTATTTT | CASSFTTASGGDTQYF
few | TRBJ1-2 | TRBD1 | TRBV5-1 | TGCGCCAGCAGCCCCACTATGGACAGGGGAACTAACTATGGCTACACCTTC | CASSPTMDRGTNYGYTF
- | TRBJ1-6 | TRBD1 | TRBV6-6 | TGTGCCAGCAGTGTCGAAGACAGGGAAAATTCACCCCTCCACTTT | CASSVEDRENSPLHF
- | TRBJ1-2 | TRBD1 | TRBV5-4 | TGTGCCAGCAGCTTGGTCGACAGGGTTGGGGGCTACACCTTC | CASSLVDRVGGYTF